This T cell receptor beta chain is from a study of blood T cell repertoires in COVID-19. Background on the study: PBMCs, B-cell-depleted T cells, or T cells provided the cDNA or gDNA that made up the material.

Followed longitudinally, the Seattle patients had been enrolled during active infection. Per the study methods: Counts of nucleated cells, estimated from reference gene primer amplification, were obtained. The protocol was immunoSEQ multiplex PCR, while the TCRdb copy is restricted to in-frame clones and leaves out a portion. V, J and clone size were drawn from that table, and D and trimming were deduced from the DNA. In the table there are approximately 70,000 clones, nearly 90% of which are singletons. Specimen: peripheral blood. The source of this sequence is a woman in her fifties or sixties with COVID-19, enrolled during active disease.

The CDR3 bases are TGTGCCACCAGCCGAAAGGGACAGTATAGCAATCAGCCCCAGCATTTT. It is translated as CATSRKGQYSNQPQHF. This rearrangement joins TRBV15 to TRBJ1-5, with 7 bases that match TRBD1. J lost 0 bases, V lost 5 bases, and 7 bases had no gene match. The germline V gene has CDR1 LNHNV and CDR2 YYDKDF (reference sequence). CDR3 length: 16 residues.